This T cell receptor beta chain originates from a study of blood T cells in healthy people across ages. Study results and limitations: Lack of knowledge of donor CMV status possibly confounded expanded clonotype changes. Roughly linear declines in TCR beta diversity per million T cells occurred with age. Naive CD4+ cell counts and diversity both ran higher in long-lived than in aged donors.

CDR3 length: 14 amino acids. Germline V gene lookup returns CDR1 SGDLS and CDR2 YYNGEE. V shed 1 base, J shed 7 bases, and the junction held 7 bases outside the gene matches. The use of a sample-barcoded 5' primer and a J-beta primer mix characterized a second PCR of roughly 7 to 12 cycles. Each cDNA molecule carried a tag from a template-switch adaptor that contained 12 random nucleotides. TCRdb reprocessed the 5' RACE reads via MiXCR and lists one record per CDR3 protein. The table includes 1,100,000 or so distinct CDR3 sequences, 40% to 55% detected once. This clonotype was seen more than once but under ten times. Antigen: not known.

Source material: blood. The TCR was taken from a woman between 55 and 75 years old in good health. The chain is built from TRBV9 and TRBJ2-7; TRBD1 matches 8 bases. The CDR3 reads CASSVRTGSEEQYF. The CDR3 coding sequence is TGTGCCAGCAGCGTACGGACAGGGAGCGAAGAGCAGTACTTC.